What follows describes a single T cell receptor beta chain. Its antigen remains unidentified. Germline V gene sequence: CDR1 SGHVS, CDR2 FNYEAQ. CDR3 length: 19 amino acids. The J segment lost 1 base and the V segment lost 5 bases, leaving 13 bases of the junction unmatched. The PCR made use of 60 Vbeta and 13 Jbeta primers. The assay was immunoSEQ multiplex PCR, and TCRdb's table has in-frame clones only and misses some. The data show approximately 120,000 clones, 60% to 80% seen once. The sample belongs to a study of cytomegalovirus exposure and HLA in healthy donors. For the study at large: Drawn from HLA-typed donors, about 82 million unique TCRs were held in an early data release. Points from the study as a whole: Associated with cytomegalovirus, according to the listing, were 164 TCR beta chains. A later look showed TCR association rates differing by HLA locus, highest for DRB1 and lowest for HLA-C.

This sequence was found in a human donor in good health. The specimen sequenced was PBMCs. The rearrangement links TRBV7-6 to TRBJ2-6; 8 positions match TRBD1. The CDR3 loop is CASSRYRAGGLSGANVLTF. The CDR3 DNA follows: TGTGCCAGCAGCAGATACCGGGCAGGGGGCTTGTCTGGGGCCAACGTCCTGACTTTC.